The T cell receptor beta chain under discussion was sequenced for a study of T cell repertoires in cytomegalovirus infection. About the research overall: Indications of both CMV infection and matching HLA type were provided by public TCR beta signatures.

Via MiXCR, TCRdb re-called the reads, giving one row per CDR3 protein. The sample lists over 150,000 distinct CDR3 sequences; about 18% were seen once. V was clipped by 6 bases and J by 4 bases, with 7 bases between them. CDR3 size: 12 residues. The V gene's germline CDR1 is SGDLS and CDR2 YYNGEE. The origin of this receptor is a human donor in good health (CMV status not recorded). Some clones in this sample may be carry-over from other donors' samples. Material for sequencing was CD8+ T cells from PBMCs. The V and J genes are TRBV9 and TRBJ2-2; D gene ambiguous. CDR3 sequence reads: CASTDPTGELFF. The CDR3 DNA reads TGTGCCAGCACCGACCCCACCGGGGAGCTGTTTTTT.